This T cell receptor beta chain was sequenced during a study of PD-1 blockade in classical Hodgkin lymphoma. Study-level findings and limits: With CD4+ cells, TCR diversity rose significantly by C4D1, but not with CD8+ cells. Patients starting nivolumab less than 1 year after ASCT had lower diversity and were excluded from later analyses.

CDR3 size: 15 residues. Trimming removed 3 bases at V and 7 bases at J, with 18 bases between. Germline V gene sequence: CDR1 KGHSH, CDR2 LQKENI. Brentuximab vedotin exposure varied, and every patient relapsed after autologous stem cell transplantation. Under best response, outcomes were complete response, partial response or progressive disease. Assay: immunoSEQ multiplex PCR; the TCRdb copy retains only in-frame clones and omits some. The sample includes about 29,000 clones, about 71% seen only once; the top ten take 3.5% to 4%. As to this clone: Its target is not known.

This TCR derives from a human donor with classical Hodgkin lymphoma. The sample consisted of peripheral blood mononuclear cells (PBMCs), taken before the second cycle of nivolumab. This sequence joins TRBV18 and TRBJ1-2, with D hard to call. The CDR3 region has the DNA TGTGCCAGCTCACCCCAGGCGGGGAAGGGCGGTGGCTACACCTTC. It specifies CASSPQAGKGGGYTF.